The 10 T cell receptor beta chains presented below share a single source sample, sequenced in a study of T cells in Graves' hyperthyroidism and ophthalmopathy (dated by TCRdb to the late 2010s). Library preparation employed multiplex PCR. The instrument given in TCRdb is Illumina HiSeq 2000. TCR beta CDR3 regions were amplified from RNA transcripts. The first round of RT-PCR for the TCR CDR3 was performed with the HTBI primer set and the Qiagen OneStep RT-PCR kit. The raw public data were reprocessed by TCRdb itself: fastp quality trimming at Q25, MiXCR clonotype calling, in-frame beta chains only. Rows matching on CDR3 protein sequence are summarized as one entry with the most common DNA and genes. This sample is represented by about 720,000 distinct CDR3 sequences; 18% of them were singletons. About a sixth of the sample lies in the top ten. Material: blood. The receptors come from a woman aged 45-65 years with Graves' hyperthyroidism that later progressed to Graves' ophthalmopathy.

This clonotype was detected only a few times. The chain links TRBV27 to TRBJ2-1; TRBD1 aligns across 8 bases. CDR1 is MNHEY and CDR2 is SMNVEV in the germline V gene (reference sequence). The CDR3 contains 14 residues. V lost 7 bases, J lost 2 bases, and 4 bases stayed unmatched. For the CDR3, the DNA is TGTGCCAGCACCCGGGACAGGACCTACAATGAGCAGTTCTTC. It translates to CASTRDRTYNEQFF.

Notes on this clonotype: Relative to the germline gene, one junction end is altered; a read error may explain this. The chain recombines TRBV27 with TRBJ1-2; TRBD1 matches 7 bases. CDR3 length: 16 amino acids. Germline V lookup: CDR1 MNHEY, CDR2 SMNVEV (reference sequence). The CDR3 protein is CTSSFSLDRQLYGYTF. Here the CDR3 DNA reads TGTACCAGCAGTTTCTCCCTGGACAGGCAACTCTATGGCTACACCTTC.

Only a few counts were recorded for this clonotype. V gene TRBV6-5 combines with J gene TRBJ1-1; 8 nucleotides line up with TRBD1. There are 14 residues in the CDR3. With V trimmed by 2 bases and J by 11 bases, 10 bases remained unmatched. The germline V gene encodes CDR1 MNHEY and CDR2 SVGAGI. This CDR3 reads CASSYTMTGAVAFF. The CDR3 coding sequence is TGTGCCAGCAGTTACACCATGACAGGGGCCGTGGCTTTCTTT.

This clonotype was counted at least ten times. The DNA of the CDR3 is TGTGCCAGCAGCCAAGAGTTCCTAGCGGCTAACAATGAGCAGTTCTTC. This codes for CASSQEFLAANNEQFF. The chain combines TRBV3-1 with TRBJ2-1; 7 bases align to TRBD2. Per the germline V gene, CDR1 is LGHDT and CDR2 is YNNKEL (reference sequence). The CDR3 totals 16 residues. Trimming removed 0 bases from V and 5 bases from J; junction bases left unmatched: 7.

The chain recombines TRBV12-3 or TRBV12-4 with TRBJ1-2, with TRBD1 as a possible D gene (6 bases). The CDR3 is made up of 12 amino acids. V lost 6 bases, J lost 9 bases, and 14 bases lay in between. CDR3 DNA: TGTGCCAGCAGCCCGGACAGCAGAAGCTACACCTTC. Translated: CASSPDSRSYTF.

About this clonotype itself: This could be a read error, since a much larger clone is one nucleotide away. The V gene is TRBV12-3 or TRBV12-4, the J gene TRBJ2-1; D not certain. The CDR3 is made up of 13 amino acids. V was trimmed by 3 bases and J by 7 bases, leaving 10 bases between them. The CDR3 is CASSLNNPNEQFF. The CDR3 DNA follows: TGTGCCAGCAGTTTGAATAACCCTAATGAGCAGTTCTTC.

V gene TRBV25-1 combines with J gene TRBJ1-1; tentatively, D is TRBD1 (6 bases). Germline assignment: CDR1 MGHDK and CDR2 SYGVNS. The CDR3 consists of 13 residues. Trimming cost V 6 bases and J 5 bases, with 13 bases left between them. CDR3 sequence (DNA): TGTGCCAGCAGGAGGGGGGGTAGAACTGAAGCTTTCTTT. It is translated as CASRRGGRTEAFF.

The chain has TRBV5-1 and TRBJ2-2; 10 bases match TRBD1. Trimming took 3 bases from V and 6 from J; bases not matched to a gene: 5. The CDR3 has 15 amino acids. Germline-derived CDR1 and CDR2 are SGHRS and YFSETQ. The CDR3, as DNA: TGCGCCAGCAGCTGGGGGACAGGGGTGTCCGGGGAGCTGTTTTTT. Translated: CASSWGTGVSGELFF.

This clonotype has ten or more counts. This chain uses TRBV3-1 with TRBJ1-2; D is perhaps TRBD1 (5 bases). V was pared by 4 bases and J by 8 bases, with 20 bases between. This CDR3 is 15 amino acids long. Germline loops: CDR1 LGHDT, CDR2 YNNKEL (reference sequence). CDR3 region: CASSPTPSQGGGYTF. In DNA, the CDR3 is TGTGCCAGCAGCCCGACCCCCTCCCAGGGCGGAGGCTACACCTTC.

This clonotype came up a few times. The CDR3 loop reads CATSGDGGSGNTIYF. CDR3 coding DNA: TGTGCCACCAGTGGGGACGGTGGCTCTGGAAACACCATATATTTT. This chain uses TRBV24-1 with TRBJ1-3, with D tentatively TRBD1 (5 bases). V lost 5 bases and J 0 bases, leaving 10 bases between the germline ends. This CDR3 has 15 amino acids. In germline, CDR1 is KGHDR, CDR2 SFDVKD.